The 2 T cell receptor beta chains listed next were all sequenced from one sample in a study of CD8+ T cells in alopecia areata. RNA was isolated and reverse transcribed to cDNA, the sequencing template. TCRdb's copy holds only in-frame clones and misses some; the assay was immunoSEQ multiplex PCR. The sample holds about 270,000 clones, and no clone turns up only once. Markers used for sorting pooled cutaneous lymph node cells were CD4, CD8alpha, NKG2D, NKG2ACE and others. Sequenced: CD4+ T cells sorted from a lymph node. The receptors were gathered from a C3H/HeJ mouse with alopecia areata. The mice in this strain carry MHC haplotype H2-k.

This clone occurred a few times. The listed genes are named as in mouse. The missing CDR3 end, 4 residues past where the read stops, is filled in from the germline J gene. The chain carries TRBV5 and TRBJ2-3; 7 bases align to TRBD2. Losses at the gene ends were 4 bases for V and 0 bases for J; bases not matched to a gene: 7. CDR1 and CDR2 from the germline V gene are LGHNA and YNLKQL (reference sequence). The CDR3 is made up of 16 amino acids. Incomplete CDR3 DNA: TGTGCCAGCAGCCCCATCCCTGGGGGTAGTGCAGAA. It codes for CASSPIPGGSAE. The entire CDR3 protein is CASSPIPGGSAETLYF.

With respect to this clone: Germline and genes: mouse. The sequence runs out 4 residues before the end of the CDR3; the remainder is reconstructed from the germline J gene. The V gene is TRBV13-2, the J gene TRBJ2-3; 10 nucleotides agree with TRBD2. Germline V CDR1 and CDR2: NNHNN, SYGAGS (reference sequence). The CDR3 has 15 amino acids. The J segment lost 1 base and the V segment lost 5 bases, leaving 4 bases of the junction unmatched. CDR3 DNA, as far as it was read: TGTGCCAGCGGGGCTCTGGGGGGGCGTGCAGAA. Amino acid sequence: CASGALGGRAE. From start to end, the CDR3 is CASGALGGRAETLYF.